Listed here are 21 T cell receptor beta chains from one sample, sequenced in a study of a mutant IDH1 vaccine in newly diagnosed glioma. These receptors are not linked to any known antigen. Repertoires were generated with immunoSEQ multiplex PCR, while TCRdb's copy carries only in-frame clones and drops some. The sample holds about 56,000 clones, approximately 87% seen once. Time point specified: week 23, last vaccination. One vaccine dose held 300 ug of mutant IDH1 20-mer peptide and came with topical imiquimod. Sequencing used PBMCs, obtained from a glioma patient whose treatment included an IDH1 peptide vaccine. All receptors derive from a man aged 40-49 years with glioma.

This clone has a single count. The chain has TRBV7-6 and TRBJ1-2; 7 nucleotides agree with TRBD1. The germline gives CDR1 SGHVS, CDR2 FNYEAQ. V lost 0 bases and J lost 8; bases outside the gene matches: 9. The CDR3 runs to 15 residues. This CDR3 reads CASSLAGGQSRGYTF. CDR3 nucleotides: TGTGCCAGCAGCTTAGCGGGGGGACAGTCCCGCGGCTACACCTTC.

This chain uses TRBV9 with TRBJ2-5, with a weak D call TRBD2 (5 bases). This CDR3 has 16 amino acids. CDR1 is SGDLS and CDR2 is YYNGEE in the germline V gene. Trimming took 1 base from V and 10 from J, leaving 23 bases between them. DNA of the CDR3: TGTGCCAGCAGCGTAAATGCCGGACTCCCAACGGAGGACCAGTACTTC. Amino acid sequence: CASSVNAGLPTEDQYF.

The V gene is TRBV7-6, the J gene TRBJ2-7, with 11 bases matching TRBD2. V lost 1 base and J lost 2; bases outside the gene matches: 10. The germline V gene has CDR1 SGHVS and CDR2 FNYEAQ. This CDR3 region has 18 residues. The CDR3 region has the DNA TGTGCCAGCAGCTTAGAGGCTAGCGGGAGGTACATAACCTACGAGCAGTACTTC. It specifies CASSLEASGRYITYEQYF. Complete variable domain (other parts from reference TRBV7-6 and TRBJ2-7): GAGVSQSPRYKVTKRGQDVALRCDPISGHVSLYWYRQALGQGPEFLTYFNYEAQQDKSGLPNDRFSAERPEGSISTLTIQRTEQRDSAMYRCASSLEASGRYITYEQYFGPGTRLTVT.

The V gene is TRBV6-5, the J gene TRBJ2-7, with D possibly being TRBD1 or TRBD2 (5 bases each). The CDR3 contains 14 residues. Germline CDR1 and CDR2: MNHEY and SVGAGI. The V gene lost 7 bases and the J gene lost 3 bases, with 16 bases spanning the gap. The CDR3 DNA sequence: TGTGCCAGCAAGATGGGGGATACATACTACGAGCAGTACTTC. Amino acids: CASKMGDTYYEQYF.

This chain uses TRBV7-3 with TRBJ2-2; unclear D gene. The CDR3 is 12 residues long. V was cut by 6 bases and J by 6 bases, with 8 bases left in between. In germline, CDR1 is SGHTA, CDR2 FQGTGA. CDR3 sequence reads: CASRGLPGELFF. Written as DNA, the CDR3 is TGTGCCAGCAGAGGTTTGCCCGGGGAGCTGTTTTTT.

The gene calls are TRBV2 and TRBJ1-2, with D tentatively TRBD1 (5 bases). The germline gives CDR1 SNHLY, CDR2 FYNNEI. This CDR3 is 14 amino acids long. Trimming left V 4 bases short and J 3 bases short, with 12 bases between. The CDR3 DNA reads TGTGCCAGCAGTGGATCGGTAGGGGACTATGGCTACACCTTC. Translating it yields CASSGSVGDYGYTF.

This chain joins TRBV10-3 and TRBJ1-2, with D perhaps matching TRBD1 (6 bases). CDR1 and CDR2 from the germline V gene are ENHRY and SYGVKD. The CDR3 extends over 12 amino acids. Trimming took 8 bases from V and 3 from J, leaving 10 bases between them. CDR3 protein: CAISSGDYGYTF. The CDR3 coding sequence is TGTGCCATCTCTTCAGGGGACTATGGCTACACCTTC.

The J gene is TRBJ1-4, the V gene TRBV4-3, with a tentative D call TRBD1 (5 bases). Germline CDR1 LGHNA, CDR2 YSLEER. Deletions cut 4 bases from V and 5 bases from J, with 17 bases between. The CDR3 length is 16 residues. CDR3 in amino acids: CASSRVVGPPNEKLFF. The CDR3 bases are TGCGCCAGCAGCCGGGTCGTGGGGCCCCCAAATGAAAAACTGTTTTTT.

This clone was observed once. J is TRBJ2-7 and V is TRBV5-1; the D gene is possibly TRBD2 (5 bases). This CDR3 has 12 amino acids. CDR1 and CDR2 from the germline V gene are SGHRS and YFSETQ. The germline V and J ends were trimmed by 2 bases and 3 bases, with 6 bases remaining between them. The CDR3 here is CASSFGGYEQYF. The CDR3 region has the DNA TGCGCCAGCAGCTTTGGAGGCTACGAGCAGTACTTC. The variable domain in full, completed from reference TRBV5-1 and TRBJ2-7, reads KAGVTQTPRYLIKTRGQQVTLSCSPISGHRSVSWYQQTPGQGLQFLFEYFSETQRNKGNFPGRFSGRQFSNSRSEMNVSTLELGDSALYLCASSFGGYEQYFGPGTRLTVT.

The chain has TRBV5-1 and TRBJ2-7; 7 nucleotides agree with TRBD1. This CDR3 has 14 amino acids. In germline, CDR1 is SGHRS, CDR2 YFSETQ. The V gene end was trimmed by 3 bases and the J gene end by 1 base; junction bases not matched to a gene: 4. The CDR3 region has the DNA TGCGCCAGCAGCTCCCGACAGGGTTCCTACGAGCAGTACTTC. Translation gives CASSSRQGSYEQYF. The variable domain in full, completed from reference TRBV5-1 and TRBJ2-7, reads KAGVTQTPRYLIKTRGQQVTLSCSPISGHRSVSWYQQTPGQGLQFLFEYFSETQRNKGNFPGRFSGRQFSNSRSEMNVSTLELGDSALYLCASSSRQGSYEQYFGPGTRLTVT.

As concerns this clone: Other nucleotide sequences in the sample specify the same CDR3. The V gene is TRBV5-1, the J gene TRBJ2-1; the match to TRBD2 covers 7 bases. With 4 bases clipped from V and 3 bases from J, the junction kept 4 bases outside the gene matches. The CDR3 spans 14 residues. In germline, CDR1 is SGHRS, CDR2 YFSETQ. CDR3 sequence reads: CASSGGEFYNEQFF. CDR3 coding DNA: TGCGCCAGCAGCGGGGGGGAGTTCTACAATGAGCAGTTCTTC.

Only a few counts were recorded for this clone. Other DNA sequences of this sample code for an identical CDR3. The chain employs TRBV19 and TRBJ2-1; TRBD2 matches 8 bases. Germline values: CDR1 LNHDA, CDR2 SQIVND (reference sequence). The junction had 0 bases not matched to a gene; V was cut back by 4 bases and J by 4 bases. This CDR3 region has 13 residues. This chain's CDR3 is CASSTGGYNEQFF. The CDR3 nucleotides read TGTGCCAGTAGTACGGGGGGGTACAATGAGCAGTTCTTC.

The chain employs TRBV6-5 and TRBJ2-5; TRBD2 is a possible D gene (6 bases). Germline V gene lookup returns CDR1 MNHEY and CDR2 SVGAGI. The CDR3 is 15 residues long. Trimming cost V 0 bases and J 5 bases, with 13 bases left between them. The CDR3 is CASSYSFREDETQYF. Written as DNA, the CDR3 is TGTGCCAGCAGTTACTCGTTCAGGGAGGATGAGACCCAGTACTTC.

The genes are TRBV6-6 and TRBJ2-1; TRBD2 matches at 13 bases. With 5 bases clipped from V and 8 bases from J, the junction kept 6 bases outside the gene matches. The CDR3 runs to 15 residues. Germline lookup yields CDR1 MNHNY and CDR2 SVGAGI (reference sequence). The CDR3 DNA sequence: TGTGCCAGCAGTGAGGGACTAGCGGGAAAGTATGAGCAGTTCTTC. Encoded protein: CASSEGLAGKYEQFF.

The chain joins TRBV6-4 to TRBJ2-3, with 10 nucleotides matching TRBD2. The CDR3 has 16 amino acids. Trimming took 3 bases from V and 1 from J; bases not matched to a gene: 4. CDR1 and CDR2 (germline): MRHNA, SNTAGT. CDR3 DNA sequence: TGTGCCAGCAGTGATTCTAGCGGGAGAGGCACAGATACGCAGTATTTT. The encoded protein is CASSDSSGRGTDTQYF.

The gene calls are TRBV9 and TRBJ1-1; 9 positions match TRBD1. The junction had 7 bases not matched to a gene; V was cut back by 0 bases and J by 4 bases. The germline V gene has CDR1 SGDLS and CDR2 YYNGEE. The CDR3 loop spans 16 amino acids. The CDR3 spells CASSVGGTGRATEAFF. In nucleotides, the CDR3 is TGTGCCAGCAGCGTAGGCGGGACAGGGCGTGCCACTGAAGCTTTCTTT. Complete variable domain (other parts from reference TRBV9 and TRBJ1-1): DSGVTQTPKHLITATGQRVTLRCSPRSGDLSVYWYQQSLDQGLQFLIQYYNGEERAKGNILERFSAQQFPDLHSELNLSSLELGDSALYFCASSVGGTGRATEAFFGQGTRLTVV.

The V and J genes are TRBV29-1 and TRBJ1-5; D unresolved. Trimming shortened V by 2 bases and J by 4 bases, and 6 bases separated the two germline ends. Germline-derived CDR1 and CDR2 are SQVTM and ANQGSEA. CDR3 size: 12 residues. The CDR3 region is CSVESSNQPQHF. DNA for the CDR3: TGCAGCGTTGAATCCAGTAATCAGCCCCAGCATTTT. The full variable domain, in which reference TRBV29-1 and TRBJ1-5 provide the parts outside the CDR3, is SAVISQKPSRDICQRGTSLTIQCQVDSQVTMMFWYRQQPGQSLTLIATANQGSEATYESGFVIDKFPISRPNLTFSTLTVSNMSPEDSSIYLCSVESSNQPQHFGDGTRLSIL.

A single count supports this clone. This chain connects TRBV10-2 to TRBJ1-2; TRBD1 agrees at 7 bases. Trimming took 6 bases from V and 3 from J; bases not matched to a gene: 4. This CDR3 spans 13 amino acids. Germline lookup yields CDR1 WSHSY and CDR2 SAAADI. The CDR3 coding sequence is TGCGCCAGCAGCTCCGGGACAGACTATGGCTACACCTTC. It codes for CASSSGTDYGYTF.

V and J are TRBV7-9 and TRBJ2-3, with D perhaps matching TRBD1 (5 bases). The CDR3 runs 13 residues. CDR1 is SEHNR, CDR2 FQNEAQ, per germline (reference sequence). V shed 5 bases and J shed 4 bases, with 10 bases lying between them. In nucleotides, the CDR3 is TGTGCCAGCAGCCTAAAGGGGTCAGATACGCAGTATTTT. Its protein is CASSLKGSDTQYF. Variable domain in full (rest from reference TRBV7-9 and TRBJ2-3): DTGVSQNPRHKITKRGQNVTFRCDPISEHNRLYWYRQTLGQGPEFLTYFQNEAQLEKSRLLSDRFSAERPKGSFSTLEIQRTEQGDSAMYLCASSLKGSDTQYFGPGTRLTVL.

The V call is TRBV7-9, the J call TRBJ1-2; a weak D match, TRBD1 (5 bases). V lost 3 bases to trimming and J lost 5 bases, with 10 bases between them. In germline, CDR1 is SEHNR, CDR2 FQNEAQ (reference sequence). This CDR3 region has 13 residues. CDR3 in amino acids: CASSLGRAYGYTF. The CDR3 region has the DNA TGTGCCAGCAGCTTGGGCAGGGCATATGGCTACACCTTC.

The rearrangement uses TRBV7-9 and TRBJ2-5, with D perhaps TRBD2 (6 bases). Germline V lookup: CDR1 SEHNR, CDR2 FQNEAQ (reference sequence). This CDR3 comprises 15 residues. Deletions cut 1 base from V and 4 bases from J, with 13 bases between. CDR3 loop: CASSLGVTSGETQYF. CDR3 in DNA: TGTGCCAGCAGCTTAGGTGTGACTAGTGGAGAGACCCAGTACTTC.